The 4 T cell receptor beta chains below all came from one sample that was sequenced in a study of T cells in Graves' hyperthyroidism and ophthalmopathy. Amplification of TCR beta CDR3 regions used RNA as the template. Initially, a first-round RT-PCR of the TCR CDR3 employed the HTBI primer set. TCRdb passed the multiplex PCR reads through MiXCR, listing each CDR3 protein once. The sample consists of roughly 500,000 distinct CDR3 sequences, about 46% of them appearing once. The specimen sequenced was peripheral blood or thyroid tissue (not recorded which). Receptors originate from an adult woman with Graves' disease, either hyperthyroidism or ophthalmopathy (not recorded which).

This chain connects TRBV20-1 to TRBJ2-1; 9 nucleotides align to TRBD2. Germline V gene sequence: CDR1 DFQATT, CDR2 SNEGSKA (reference sequence). This CDR3 contains 13 residues. V lost 0 bases and J lost 9; bases outside the gene matches: 3. The CDR3 sequence is CSARDPSGIEQFF. In DNA, the CDR3 is TGCAGTGCTAGAGATCCTAGCGGGATTGAGCAGTTCTTC.

This chain joins TRBV7-9 and TRBJ2-2; no reliable D call. Germline values: CDR1 SEHNR, CDR2 FQNEAQ (reference sequence). The V end was cut by 2 bases, the J end by 6 bases, with 13 bases between. There are 15 residues in the CDR3. The CDR3 reads CASSLRRDEAGELFF. CDR3 nucleotide sequence: TGTGCCAGCAGCTTAAGAAGGGATGAGGCCGGGGAGCTGTTTTTT.

The gene calls are TRBV9 and TRBJ2-6; no reliable D call. V was trimmed by 2 bases and J by 4 bases, leaving 10 bases between them. From germline, CDR1 is SGDLS and CDR2 YYNGEE. This CDR3 region has 15 residues. CDR3 nucleotides: TGTGCCAGCAGCGTTGCAGGTTCAGGGGCCAACGTCCTGACTTTC. Amino acid sequence: CASSVAGSGANVLTF. The whole variable domain, remainder taken from reference TRBV9 and TRBJ2-6, is DSGVTQTPKHLITATGQRVTLRCSPRSGDLSVYWYQQSLDQGLQFLIQYYNGEERAKGNILERFSAQQFPDLHSELNLSSLELGDSALYFCASSVAGSGANVLTFGAGSRLTVL.

The chain has TRBV7-9 and TRBJ1-4, with 8 bases aligning to TRBD1. The CDR3 length is 15 residues. CDR1 is SEHNR and CDR2 is FQNEAQ in the germline V gene (reference sequence). V was clipped by 5 bases and J by 8 bases; unmatched bases: 10. CDR3 sequence: CASSHRDRRGEKLFF. In nucleotides, the CDR3 is TGTGCCAGCAGCCACCGGGACAGGAGGGGGGAAAAACTGTTTTTT.